This TCR beta chain emerged from a study of control samples from healthy donors and cancer patients. J gave up 8 bases and V 5 bases, and 7 bases lay outside the gene matches. This CDR3 comprises 15 residues. Germline values: CDR1 PRHDT, CDR2 FYEKMQ (reference sequence). The table came from immunoSEQ multiplex PCR; TCRdb's copy has only in-frame clones and leaves some out. Of approximately 92,000 clones in the sample, approximately 95% are singletons; the top ten hold roughly 1.5%. Sequenced material: blood. The chain uses TRBV13 and TRBJ2-1, with 12 bases identical to TRBD1. This TCR was sampled from a woman aged 25-40 years in good health. The DNA of the CDR3 is TGTGCCAGCAGCGCAACCGGGACAGGGGGCCATGAGCAGTTCTTC. Protein: CASSATGTGGHEQFF.